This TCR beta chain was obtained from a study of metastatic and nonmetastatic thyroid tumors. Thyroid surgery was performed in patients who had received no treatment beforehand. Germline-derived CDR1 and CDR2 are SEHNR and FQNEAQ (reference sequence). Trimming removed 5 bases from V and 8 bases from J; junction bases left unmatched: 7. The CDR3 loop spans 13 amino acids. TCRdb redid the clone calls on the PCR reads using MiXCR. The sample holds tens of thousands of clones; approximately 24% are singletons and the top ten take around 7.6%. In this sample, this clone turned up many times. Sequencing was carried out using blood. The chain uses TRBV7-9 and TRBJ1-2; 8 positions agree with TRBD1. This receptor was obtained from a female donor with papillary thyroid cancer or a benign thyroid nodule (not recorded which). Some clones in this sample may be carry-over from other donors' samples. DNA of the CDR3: TGTGCCAGCAGCCAAGGACAGGGCCAAGGCTACACCTTC. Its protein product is CASSQGQGQGYTF.